A selection of T cell receptor beta chains follows, all from one sample in a study of CD8+ T cells in alopecia areata. Sequencing used immunoSEQ multiplex PCR; TCRdb keeps in-frame clones, though not all of them. The sample has some 170,000 clones, 65% to 75% seen once. The input for sequencing was CD8+ T cells sorted from blood, taken at week 0. All receptors come from a human donor with alopecia areata. The CDR3 runs from the conserved cysteine through the conserved F or W. The D gene is left open where the match is weak.

V gene	J gene	D gene	CDR3 protein
TRBV14	TRBJ2-7	.	CASSQDGGIYEQYF
TRBV5-6	TRBJ2-1	.	CASSPGPGMEQFF
TRBV6-5	TRBJ2-3	TRBD2	CASSYQRGGRDTQYF
TRBV6-5	TRBJ2-3	TRBD2	CASSYDTSGTDTQYF
TRBV2	TRBJ1-6	TRBD1	CASSATGYDPGRPLHF
TRBV2	TRBJ2-3	.	CASSEFREGTDTQYF
TRBV4-1	TRBJ1-1	.	CASIGPMNTEAFF
TRBV10-3	TRBJ2-3	.	CAISEQASTGRDTQYF
TRBV15	TRBJ2-5	.	CATSARYQETQYF
TRBV2	TRBJ1-1	.	CASSVDGNTEAFF
TRBV13	TRBJ2-5	.	CASSPHSRSYQETQYF
TRBV5-6	TRBJ2-5	TRBD2	CASSLGWTSGGGYQETQYF
TRBV19	TRBJ2-1	.	CASIGGPNEQFF
TRBV10-3	TRBJ2-1	.	CAISEPRGGTSYNEQFF
TRBV29-1	TRBJ2-7	TRBD1	CSVFGGTGSSYEQYF
TRBV29-1	TRBJ2-7	.	CSVEGREGYEQYF
TRBV20-1	TRBJ2-7	.	CSARVGYEQYF
TRBV4-1	TRBJ1-2	.	CASSQEVGGWANYGYTF
TRBV4-1	TRBJ2-2	.	CASSPSGGPNPGELFF
TRBV10-3	TRBJ2-3	.	CAILSADSTDTQYF
TRBV29-1	TRBJ2-7	.	CSVERDGPYEQYF
TRBV30	TRBJ2-5	.	CAWSVGFQETQYF
TRBV5-6	TRBJ1-1	.	CASSLGPGDTEAFF
TRBV7-9	TRBJ2-5	.	CATGLAQETQYF
TRBV7-2	TRBJ2-7	.	CASSLTRGESYEQYF
TRBV29-1	TRBJ2-5	.	CSVEVRIQETQYF
TRBV15	TRBJ1-5	.	CATSVAFNQPQHF
TRBV12-5	TRBJ2-3	.	CASGPGADTQYF
TRBV29-1	TRBJ2-7	TRBD1	CSGLGQGGYEQYF
TRBV7-9	TRBJ1-1	TRBD1	CASSLPGGTEAFF
TRBV15	TRBJ2-6	TRBD1	CATSGASWTGGSGANVLTF
TRBV7-9	TRBJ1-6	TRBD1	CASSLSGTGPYNSPLHF
TRBV5-1	TRBJ2-7	.	CASSPDPGDPYEQYF
TRBV9	TRBJ1-1	.	CASSVGTTEAFF
TRBV9	TRBJ2-1	.	CASSEGMQFF
TRBV23-1	TRBJ2-3	TRBD1	CEGQGCTDTQYF
TRBV2	TRBJ1-1	.	CASRRRPNTEAFF
TRBV7-2	TRBJ2-5	.	CASSFAAQQETQYF
TRBV10-3	TRBJ1-1	.	CAIRVEGSRNTEAFF
TRBV4-1	TRBJ2-7	.	CASSQVLPVLAGSYEQYF
TRBV15	TRBJ2-2	.	CATSGGLSAGELFF